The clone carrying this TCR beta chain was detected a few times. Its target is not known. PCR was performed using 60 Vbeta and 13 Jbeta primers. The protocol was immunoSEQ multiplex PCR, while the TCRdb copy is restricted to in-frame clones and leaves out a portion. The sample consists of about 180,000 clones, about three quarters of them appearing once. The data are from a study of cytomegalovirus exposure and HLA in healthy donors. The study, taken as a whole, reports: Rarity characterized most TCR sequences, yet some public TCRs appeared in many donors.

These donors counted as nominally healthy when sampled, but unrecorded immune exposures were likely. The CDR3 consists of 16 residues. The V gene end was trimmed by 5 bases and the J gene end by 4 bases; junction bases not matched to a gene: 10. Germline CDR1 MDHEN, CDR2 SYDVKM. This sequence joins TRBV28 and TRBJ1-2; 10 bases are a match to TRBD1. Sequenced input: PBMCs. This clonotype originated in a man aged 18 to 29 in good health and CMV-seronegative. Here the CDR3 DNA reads TGTGCCAGCAGTCCACAGACCGGACAGGGGGGCTATGGCTACACCTTC. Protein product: CASSPQTGQGGYGYTF.